A single sample gave rise to the 24 T cell receptor beta chains below, sequenced in a study of T cells in Graves' hyperthyroidism and ophthalmopathy. RNA transcripts provided the source from which TCR beta CDR3 regions were amplified. In the first-round RT-PCR of the TCR CDR3, the HTBI primer set was used. Via MiXCR, TCRdb re-called the multiplex PCR reads, giving one row per CDR3 protein. The sample contains a few hundred thousand distinct CDR3 sequences, around 14% of which appear only once. Specimen: blood. These receptors all stem from a woman aged 25 to 39 with Graves' hyperthyroidism.

This chain joins TRBV9 and TRBJ1-1; 7 bases are a match to TRBD1. In germline, CDR1 is SGDLS, CDR2 YYNGEE. J lost 4 bases, V lost 4 bases, and 7 bases had no gene match. This CDR3 has 14 residues. The CDR3 reads CASSPHRGATEAFF. The CDR3 nucleotides are TGTGCCAGCAGCCCCCACAGGGGAGCCACTGAAGCTTTCTTT.

The chain couples TRBV4-1 to TRBJ2-4; the D gene is possibly TRBD2 (5 bases). The germline V gene has CDR1 MGHRA and CDR2 YSYEKL. Trimming cost V 3 bases and J 0 bases, with 9 bases left between them. The CDR3 runs 15 residues. In DNA form, the CDR3 reads TGCGCCAGCAGCCAGCGGGTACTAGCCAAAAACATTCAGTACTTC. Its protein is CASSQRVLAKNIQYF.

The genes are TRBV19 and TRBJ2-7, with D tentatively TRBD2 (6 bases). Germline V gene sequence: CDR1 LNHDA, CDR2 SQIVND (reference sequence). The CDR3 is made up of 13 amino acids. Trimming left V 1 base short and J 4 bases short, with 8 bases between. The chain's CDR3 is CASSIAGDYEQYF. CDR3 DNA: TGTGCCAGTAGTATAGCGGGAGATTACGAGCAGTACTTC.

A few counts support this clonotype. The chain carries TRBV7-9 and TRBJ2-5; D may be TRBD1 (6 bases). The V end lost 1 base, the J end lost 9 bases, and 24 bases lay between the germline ends. Germline V gene sequence: CDR1 SEHNR, CDR2 FQNEAQ (reference sequence). The CDR3 covers 17 residues. For the CDR3, the DNA is TGTGCCAGCAGCTTAGTCGCCGAGGACAGACCACAATTGGCCCAGTACTTC. Its protein is CASSLVAEDRPQLAQYF.

V gene TRBV28 combines with J gene TRBJ1-5, with a weak D call TRBD1 (6 bases). Trimming left V 3 bases short and J 7 bases short, with 10 bases between. Germline V CDR1 and CDR2: MDHEN, SYDVKM. This CDR3 has 13 residues. This CDR3 is CASSLAGEQPQHF. Written as DNA, the CDR3 is TGTGCCAGCAGTTTGGCAGGGGAGCAGCCCCAGCATTTT.

The chain is built from TRBV28 and TRBJ1-6, with unresolved D. V lost 7 bases and J 6 bases, leaving 13 bases between the germline ends. CDR1 MDHEN and CDR2 SYDVKM come from the germline V gene. The CDR3 has 14 amino acids. The CDR3 region is CASIEFRANSPLHF. CDR3 nucleotides: TGTGCCAGCATAGAGTTCAGAGCTAATTCACCCCTCCACTTT.

This clonotype showed up many times. Compared with germline, one end of the junction differs, possibly owing to a read error. The chain uses TRBV5-1 and TRBJ1-4; 11 bases fit TRBD1. Germline assignment: CDR1 SGHRS and CDR2 YFSETQ. The CDR3 runs 14 residues. The DNA for the CDR3 is TGTGCCAGCAGCTTGGGACAGGGGGGAGAAAAACTGTTTTTT. It encodes CASSLGQGGEKLFF. Full variable domain (missing parts from reference TRBV5-1 and TRBJ1-4): KAGVTQTPRYLIKTRGQQVTLSCSPISGHRSVSWYQQTPGQGLQFLFEYFSETQRNKGNFPGRFSGRQFSNSRSEMNVSTLELGDSALYLCASSLGQGGEKLFFGSGTQLSVL.

V is TRBV28 and J is TRBJ1-2, with 8 bases lining up with TRBD1. Germline V gene data show CDR1 as MDHEN and CDR2 as SYDVKM. J gave up 1 base and V 6 bases, and 7 bases lay outside the gene matches. The CDR3 has 15 residues. The CDR3 region is CASSQTGDYNYGYTF. CDR3 sequence (DNA): TGTGCCAGCAGCCAGACAGGGGACTATAACTATGGCTACACCTTC.

This clonotype was seen ten or more times. The chain links TRBV27 to TRBJ2-7; no clear D gene. Germline CDR1 is MNHEY and CDR2 is SMNVEV (reference sequence). The CDR3 consists of 15 residues. Trimming removed 2 bases from V and 7 bases from J, with 18 bases in between. The CDR3 protein is CASSLRQTFPGEQYF. The CDR3 DNA reads TGTGCCAGCAGTTTACGTCAGACTTTCCCTGGGGAGCAGTACTTC.

There are many counts of this clonotype. The rearrangement joins TRBV15 to TRBJ2-2, with 7 bases fitting TRBD2. J lost 7 bases, V lost 1 base, and 12 bases had no gene match. CDR1 is LNHNV, CDR2 YYDKDF, per germline (reference sequence). The CDR3 has 17 amino acids. The DNA for the CDR3 is TGTGCCACCAGCAGAGTAAGGGCGGGAGAGCGATTCGGGGAGCTGTTTTTT. This translates into CATSRVRAGERFGELFF.

In this sample, this clonotype turned up many times. The chain combines TRBV20-1 with TRBJ1-5; 9 nucleotides match TRBD1. Germline CDR1 DFQATT, CDR2 SNEGSKA (reference sequence). This CDR3 is built from 16 residues. J gave up 6 bases and V 0 bases, and 9 bases lay outside the gene matches. This CDR3 reads CSARDAIGTGSQPQHF. The DNA for the CDR3 is TGCAGTGCTAGAGATGCGATCGGGACAGGGAGTCAGCCCCAGCATTTT.

Ten or more counts support this clonotype. This sequence joins TRBV20-1 and TRBJ2-3, with D perhaps being TRBD1 or TRBD2 (7 bases each). The CDR3 is 15 residues long. Germline CDR1 reads DFQATT; CDR2 reads SNEGSKA (reference sequence). Deletions cut 6 bases from V and 2 bases from J, with 18 bases between. The CDR3 sequence is CSAKGAGENTDTQYF. For the CDR3, the DNA is TGCAGTGCCAAGGGGGCGGGGGAAAACACAGATACGCAGTATTTT.

The chain links TRBV19 to TRBJ2-2, with D possibly TRBD1 on 5 matching bases. Trimming cost V 7 bases and J 4 bases, with 7 bases left between them. The V gene's germline CDR1 is LNHDA and CDR2 SQIVND (reference sequence). This CDR3 contains 12 residues. Written as DNA, the CDR3 is TGTGCCAGTACAGGGTTCACCGGGGAGCTGTTTTTT. Translating it yields CASTGFTGELFF.

The chain is built from TRBV5-4 and TRBJ1-1; no firm D call. V shed 0 bases and J shed 4 bases, with 10 bases lying between them. Per the germline V gene, CDR1 is SGHNT and CDR2 is YYREEE (reference sequence). The CDR3 sequence is 14 residues long. CDR3 amino acids: CASSLAVDGTEAFF. CDR3 sequence (DNA): TGTGCCAGCAGCTTGGCAGTCGACGGCACTGAAGCTTTCTTT. Looking up the rest from reference TRBV5-4 and TRBJ1-1 gives the full variable domain: ETGVTQSPTHLIKTRGQQVTLRCSSQSGHNTVSWYQQALGQGPQFIFQYYREEENGRGNFPPRFSGLQFPNYSSELNVNALELDDSALYLCASSLAVDGTEAFFGQGTRLTVV.

This chain joins TRBV19 and TRBJ2-6, with D perhaps TRBD2 (5 bases). V was pared by 8 bases and J by 4 bases, with 15 bases between. The CDR3 length is 15 residues. CDR1 and CDR2 (germline): LNHDA, SQIVND (reference sequence). CDR3 region: CASDEGRGGANVLTF. The CDR3 coding sequence is TGTGCCAGTGACGAAGGACGGGGAGGGGCCAACGTCCTGACTTTC.

This clonotype was seen a few times. The chain couples TRBV6-1 to TRBJ2-7; 9 bases fit TRBD2. V was pared by 6 bases and J by 4 bases, with 4 bases of the junction left unmatched. Germline loops: CDR1 MNHNS, CDR2 SASEGT. The CDR3 has 13 residues. CDR3 nucleotides: TGTGCCAGCAGAGCGGGAGGAGGGTACGAGCAGTACTTC. It codes for CASRAGGGYEQYF.

Many counts were recorded for this clonotype. The rearrangement joins TRBV12-3 or TRBV12-4 to TRBJ1-3; no clear D. V lost 5 bases and J lost 0, with 5 bases in between. The CDR3 spans 13 residues. CDR3 region: CASSQSSGNTIYF. For the CDR3, the DNA is TGTGCCAGCAGTCAGAGCTCTGGAAACACCATATATTTT.

The chain recombines TRBV6-5 with TRBJ2-3; 11 nucleotides line up with TRBD2. Unmatched junction bases numbered 6, after V lost 0 bases and J lost 4 bases. This CDR3 is 17 amino acids long. Looked up from germline, CDR1 is MNHEY and CDR2 is SVGAGI. CDR3: CASSYSLAGGLPDTQYF. The CDR3 region has the DNA TGTGCCAGCAGTTACTCGTTAGCGGGAGGGCTTCCAGATACGCAGTATTTT.

This clonotype was picked up many times. The CDR3: CASSFDWQGTEAFF. In DNA form, the CDR3 reads TGCGCCAGCAGCTTTGACTGGCAGGGCACTGAAGCTTTCTTT. The chain uses TRBV5-1 and TRBJ1-1, with D possibly TRBD1 on 5 matching bases. Germline-derived CDR1 and CDR2 are SGHRS and YFSETQ. The V end was cut by 2 bases, the J end by 4 bases, with 12 bases between. The CDR3 consists of 14 residues.

This clonotype was seen repeatedly, ten times or more. CDR3 DNA: TGTGCCAGCAGCCAGGATGGAGCGGGAGGTTGGAATGAGCAGTTCTTC. Translation gives CASSQDGAGGWNEQFF. J is TRBJ2-1 and V is TRBV7-2, with TRBD2 identical over 9 bases. Germline CDR1 reads SGHTA; CDR2 reads FQGNSA. CDR3 size: 16 residues. Trimming at V came to 5 bases and at J to 7 bases, leaving 12 bases not matched to a gene.

V is TRBV19 and J is TRBJ2-2, with D tentatively TRBD2 (5 bases). Trimming removed 4 bases at V and 0 bases at J, with 27 bases between. The CDR3 length is 21 residues. The germline gives CDR1 LNHDA, CDR2 SQIVND (reference sequence). CDR3 nucleotide sequence: TGTGCCAGTAGTAGCCCCCCCGCGGTCCGGGGTTTAATCGCGAACACCGGGGAGCTGTTTTTT. It encodes CASSSPPAVRGLIANTGELFF. Complete variable domain (other parts from reference TRBV19 and TRBJ2-2): DGGITQSPKYLFRKEGQNVTLSCEQNLNHDAMYWYRQDPGQGLRLIYYSQIVNDFQKGDIAEGYSVSREKKESFPLTVTSAQKNPTAFYLCASSSPPAVRGLIANTGELFFGEGSRLTVL.

At least ten counts were recorded for this clonotype. CDR3 sequence: CASSRTGSGELFF. In DNA, the CDR3 is TGTGCCAGCAGTAGGACAGGGTCCGGGGAGCTGTTTTTT. This chain links TRBV12-3 or TRBV12-4 with TRBJ2-2, with TRBD1 matching 8 bases. This CDR3 is 13 amino acids long. The trim removed 5 bases at V and 6 bases at J, leaving 2 bases unmatched.

The sample holds many counts of this clonotype. This chain uses TRBV20-1 with TRBJ2-1, with D possibly being TRBD2 (6 bases). Per germline, CDR1 DFQATT and CDR2 SNEGSKA (reference sequence). The V end was cut by 0 bases, the J end by 4 bases, with 13 bases between. The CDR3 has 15 amino acids. CDR3 loop: CSARDPLAQYNEQFF. The CDR3 DNA follows: TGCAGTGCTAGAGATCCGCTAGCGCAATACAATGAGCAGTTCTTC.

The J gene is TRBJ2-2, the V gene TRBV19, with TRBD1 as a possible D gene (5 bases). V lost 8 bases, J lost 1 base, and 11 bases lay in between. The germline gives CDR1 LNHDA, CDR2 SQIVND (reference sequence). The CDR3 consists of 14 residues. In DNA form, the CDR3 reads TGTGCCAGTGCTAATAGGGGGAACACCGGGGAGCTGTTTTTT. It yields the protein CASANRGNTGELFF.